Shown below are 32 T cell receptor beta chains from a single sample sequenced in a study of CD8+ T cells in alopecia areata. As to treatment: oral pan-JAK inhibitor, 5-10 mg twice daily. TCR sequencing used cDNA made by reverse transcription of extracted RNA. Method: immunoSEQ multiplex PCR; TCRdb's copy keeps in-frame clones and lacks some. The sample includes about 190,000 clones, 55% to 70% of them seen just once. This specimen was CD4+ T cells sorted from blood, taken at week 4, from a patient treated with tofacitinib. Every receptor here comes from a human donor with alopecia areata.

This chain links TRBV30 with TRBJ1-1; weak D call: TRBD1 (6 bases). Trimming stripped 5 bases from V and 8 bases from J, with 12 bases between. The V gene's germline CDR1 is GTSNPN and CDR2 SVGIG (reference sequence). The CDR3 totals 11 residues. The chain's CDR3 is CAWADRNEAFF. The CDR3 DNA reads TGTGCCTGGGCAGACAGGAACGAAGCTTTCTTT.

The V and J genes are TRBV7-8 and TRBJ2-7; 8 nucleotides line up with TRBD1. CDR3 size: 14 residues. V lost 6 bases to trimming and J lost 6 bases; unmatched junction nucleotides: 10. Germline values: CDR1 SGHVS, CDR2 FQNEAQ. CDR3 in amino acids: CASSIGDRGGEQYF. DNA of the CDR3: TGTGCCAGCAGTATCGGAGACAGGGGCGGCGAGCAGTACTTC.

The chain employs TRBV19 and TRBJ1-5; D is unresolved. V lost 4 bases, J lost 7 bases, and 8 bases lay in between. Germline lookup yields CDR1 LNHDA and CDR2 SQIVND (reference sequence). The CDR3 totals 12 residues. DNA of the CDR3: TGTGCCAGTAGTACCTCTGGGCAGCCCCAGCATTTT. As protein: CASSTSGQPQHF.

The genes are TRBV5-1 and TRBJ2-3, with TRBD2 identical over 7 bases. Losses at the gene ends were 0 bases for V and 4 bases for J; bases not matched to a gene: 5. Germline CDR1 is SGHRS and CDR2 is YFSETQ. The CDR3 contains 15 residues. The CDR3 DNA is TGCGCCAGCAGCTTGGTCGGGCTAGCGGCAGATACGCAGTATTTT. Protein sequence: CASSLVGLAADTQYF.

The chain joins TRBV30 to TRBJ2-7, with 9 bases aligning to TRBD2. In germline, CDR1 is GTSNPN, CDR2 SVGIG (reference sequence). The CDR3 is made up of 16 amino acids. V lost 1 base, J lost 3 bases, and 10 bases stayed unmatched. The DNA of the CDR3 is TGTGCCTGGAGTGCGGGGTACGGGACTAGCATCTACGAGCAGTACTTC. Its protein product is CAWSAGYGTSIYEQYF.

This clone came up a few times. V gene TRBV29-1 combines with J gene TRBJ2-1; 7 bases are shared with TRBD2. The germline V gene has CDR1 SQVTM and CDR2 ANQGSEA. V lost 6 bases to trimming and J lost 3 bases; unmatched junction nucleotides: 5. The CDR3 contains 13 residues. This CDR3 is CSVREGFYNEQFF. CDR3 nucleotide sequence: TGCAGCGTCAGGGAGGGGTTCTACAATGAGCAGTTCTTC.

The V call is TRBV29-1, the J call TRBJ2-1; 8 bases match TRBD2. V shed 5 bases and J 4 bases; nucleotides not matched to a gene: 10. The CDR3 has 15 amino acids. The germline V gene encodes CDR1 SQVTM and CDR2 ANQGSEA. The CDR3 DNA reads TGCAGCGTTCGGAGTAGCGGGAAGGAATACAATGAGCAGTTCTTC. Its translation is CSVRSSGKEYNEQFF.

This clone has only a few counts. The V gene is TRBV7-3, the J gene TRBJ2-3; D is uncertain. CDR3 length: 14 amino acids. The V gene lost 1 base and the J gene lost 0 bases, with 5 bases spanning the gap. CDR1 and CDR2 from the germline V gene are SGHTA and FQGTGA. CDR3 sequence (DNA): TGTGCCAGCAGCTTAATGGACAGCACAGATACGCAGTATTTT. It is translated as CASSLMDSTDTQYF.

This clone is deemed medium-sized. The rearrangement joins TRBV7-2 to TRBJ1-3; D call uncertain. Trimming cost V 4 bases and J 4 bases, with 8 bases left between them. CDR3 length: 13 residues. In germline, CDR1 is SGHTA, CDR2 FQGNSA. The CDR3 spells CASSSHPGNTIYF. The CDR3 DNA is TGTGCCAGCAGCTCCCACCCGGGAAACACCATATATTTT.

This clone turned up a few times. V and J are TRBV18 and TRBJ2-5, with D perhaps matching TRBD1 (6 bases). Between the trimmed V and J ends, which lost 1 base and 2 bases, there was a span of 11 bases. This CDR3 contains 15 residues. The V gene's germline CDR1 is KGHSH and CDR2 LQKENI. CDR3 sequence (DNA): TGTGCCAGCTCACCACAGACAGGATTTCAAGAGACCCAGTACTTC. Amino acids: CASSPQTGFQETQYF. Full variable domain (outside the CDR3, taken from reference TRBV18 and TRBJ2-5): NAGVMQNPRHLVRRRGQEARLRCSPMKGHSHVYWYRQLPEEGLKFMVYLQKENIIDESGMPKERFSAEFPKEGPSILRIQQVVRGDSAAYFCASSPQTGFQETQYFGPGTRLLVL.

This clone was seen a handful of times. The gene calls are TRBV29-1 and TRBJ2-5; D unclear. The germline CDR1 and CDR2 sequences are SQVTM and ANQGSEA. Trimming stripped 3 bases from V and 5 bases from J, with 10 bases between. CDR3 length equals 12 residues. CDR3 DNA: TGCAGCGTTGAGGGGAATTCGGAGACCCAGTACTTC. Its protein product is CSVEGNSETQYF. The whole variable domain, filled in from reference TRBV29-1 and TRBJ2-5, reads SAVISQKPSRDICQRGTSLTIQCQVDSQVTMMFWYRQQPGQSLTLIATANQGSEATYESGFVIDKFPISRPNLTFSTLTVSNMSPEDSSIYLCSVEGNSETQYFGPGTRLLVL.

J is TRBJ1-5 and V is TRBV29-1, with D perhaps matching TRBD1 (6 bases). The CDR3 totals 14 residues. Germline lookup yields CDR1 SQVTM and CDR2 ANQGSEA. Trimming stripped 4 bases from V and 6 bases from J, with 16 bases between. The CDR3, as DNA: TGCAGCGTTGTTGGGACGGGAGGGGGTCAGCCCCAGCATTTT. Its protein product is CSVVGTGGGQPQHF.

The sample holds a few counts of this clone. The chain has TRBV28 and TRBJ2-7; no clear D gene. The germline CDR1 and CDR2 sequences are MDHEN and SYDVKM. CDR3 size: 13 residues. Deletions cut 5 bases from V and 2 bases from J, with 10 bases between. The CDR3 sequence is CASSAPRPYEQYF. In nucleotides, the CDR3 is TGTGCCAGCAGTGCCCCCCGTCCCTACGAGCAGTACTTC.

This chain uses TRBV7-2 with TRBJ2-1; D is unclear. Trimming removed 1 base from V and 6 bases from J, with 4 bases in between. Germline V gives CDR1 SGHTA, CDR2 FQGNSA. The CDR3 extends over 12 amino acids. The CDR3 DNA is TGTGCCAGCAGCTTAGATGCCAATGAGCAGTTCTTC. As protein: CASSLDANEQFF.

On this clone itself: In the same sample, other DNA sequences code for this CDR3. The chain is built from TRBV30 and TRBJ1-2; 7 bases map to TRBD1. The CDR3 extends over 14 amino acids. The trim removed 3 bases at V and 0 bases at J, leaving 4 bases unmatched. CDR1 GTSNPN and CDR2 SVGIG come from the germline V gene (reference sequence). The CDR3 loop reads CAWSRTGANYGYTF. The DNA of the CDR3 is TGTGCCTGGAGCCGGACAGGCGCTAACTATGGCTACACCTTC.

The V call is TRBV11-2, the J call TRBJ2-1; D not certain. Trimming shortened V by 6 bases and J by 5 bases, and 5 bases separated the two germline ends. The CDR3 has 11 residues. Germline CDR1 and CDR2: SGHAT and FQNNGV. CDR3: CASRENNEQFF. CDR3 sequence (DNA): TGTGCCAGCAGGGAGAACAATGAGCAGTTCTTC.

The chain carries TRBV5-1 and TRBJ1-5, with a weak D call TRBD1 (5 bases). Germline values: CDR1 SGHRS, CDR2 YFSETQ. V lost 7 bases to trimming and J lost 4 bases, with 18 bases between them. The CDR3 is 15 amino acids. CDR3 sequence: CASRVGTGRNQPQHF. CDR3 DNA sequence: TGCGCCAGCCGAGTCGGGACGGGGAGGAATCAGCCCCAGCATTTT.

This chain links TRBV30 with TRBJ1-1; D is undetermined. This CDR3 contains 14 residues. Germline V gives CDR1 GTSNPN, CDR2 SVGIG (reference sequence). V lost 0 bases and J 0 bases, leaving 8 bases between the germline ends. The CDR3 DNA is TGTGCCTGGAGTGTAGATTACATGAACACTGAAGCTTTCTTT. Its protein is CAWSVDYMNTEAFF. Using reference TRBV30 and TRBJ1-1 for the parts outside the CDR3, the full variable domain is SQTIHQWPATLVQPVGSPLSLECTVEGTSNPNLYWYRQAAGRGLQLLFYSVGIGQISSEVPQNLSASRPQDRQFILSSKKLLLSDSGFYLCAWSVDYMNTEAFFGQGTRLTVV.

This clone was counted only a few times. The chain couples TRBV5-1 to TRBJ2-5; TRBD1 agrees at 8 bases. Trimming removed 4 bases from V and 2 bases from J; junction bases left unmatched: 4. The germline gives CDR1 SGHRS, CDR2 YFSETQ. The CDR3 sequence is 14 residues long. The DNA of the CDR3 is TGCGCCAGCAGCATAGGACAGGGACAAGAGACCCAGTACTTC. Its translation is CASSIGQGQETQYF.

In this sample, this clone turned up a few times. The chain uses TRBV29-1 and TRBJ1-5; TRBD1 agrees at 9 bases. V was clipped by 7 bases and J by 5 bases; unmatched bases: 6. Germline values: CDR1 SQVTM, CDR2 ANQGSEA. The CDR3 is 13 residues long. CDR3 nucleotides: TGCAGCGGGGGACAGGGAGGGGATCAGCCCCAGCATTTT. Amino acids: CSGGQGGDQPQHF.

The J gene is TRBJ2-5, the V gene TRBV7-2, with a tentative D call TRBD2 (6 bases). The CDR3 consists of 14 residues. Trimming removed 5 bases at V and 0 bases at J, with 10 bases between. Germline CDR1 SGHTA, CDR2 FQGNSA. The CDR3: CASSTRTNQETQYF. CDR3 nucleotides: TGTGCCAGCAGCACAAGGACTAACCAAGAGACCCAGTACTTC.

This clone was detected a few times. The chain recombines TRBV5-4 with TRBJ2-3; 9 bases map to TRBD1. The germline gives CDR1 SGHNT, CDR2 YYREEE (reference sequence). The CDR3 is 15 residues long. The ends lost 2 bases at V and 4 bases at J; junction bases unmatched: 5. Here the CDR3 DNA reads TGTGCCAGCAGCTTTGAAGACAGGGGGGCAGATACGCAGTATTTT. Amino acid sequence: CASSFEDRGADTQYF.

The table lists this clone with a few counts. The rearrangement uses TRBV7-2 and TRBJ2-5, with TRBD1 matching over 7 bases. V gave up 1 base and J gave up 10 bases; unmatched junction bases: 0. CDR1 SGHTA and CDR2 FQGNSA come from the germline V gene. CDR3 length: 11 residues. CDR3: CASSLGTGQYF. The DNA for the CDR3 is TGTGCCAGCAGCTTAGGGACAGGCCAGTACTTC.

In the case of this clone: Distinct nucleotide sequences in the sample also encode this CDR3. This sequence joins TRBV2 and TRBJ2-7, with no clear D. The CDR3 has 11 amino acids. Germline values: CDR1 SNHLY, CDR2 FYNNEI. The V gene lost 1 base and the J gene lost 4 bases, with 2 bases spanning the gap. CDR3 protein: CASSEVYEQYF. CDR3 DNA sequence: TGTGCCAGCAGTGAAGTATACGAGCAGTACTTC.

The chain is built from TRBV29-1 and TRBJ2-7; D gene unclear. Between the trimmed V and J ends, which lost 7 bases and 6 bases, there was a span of 13 bases. The CDR3 contains 11 residues. Germline V lookup: CDR1 SQVTM, CDR2 ANQGSEA. For the CDR3, the DNA is TGCAGCGCCACGGAGTTTGCCGAGCAGTACTTC. It is translated as CSATEFAEQYF.

The gene calls are TRBV5-1 and TRBJ1-3; D remains unclear. CDR1 and CDR2 from the germline V gene are SGHRS and YFSETQ. Trimming took 1 base from V and 4 from J, leaving 15 bases between them. The CDR3 is 16 amino acids. Here the CDR3 reads CASSLTEAYPGNTIYF. CDR3 DNA sequence: TGCGCCAGCAGCTTGACCGAAGCTTATCCGGGAAACACCATATATTTT.

This clone occurred once. This rearrangement joins TRBV4-2 to TRBJ2-7; D not resolved. The CDR3 spans 14 residues. Trimming took off 1 base at V and 6 bases at J, with 13 bases between the two ends. Germline V lookup: CDR1 LGHNA, CDR2 YNFKEQ. Written as DNA, the CDR3 is TGTGCCAGCAGCCAAGCTCTAGGGCTCGGCGAGCAGTACTTC. The encoded protein is CASSQALGLGEQYF.

This clone was observed a single time. The CDR3 nucleotides read TGTGCCAGCAGTACCTCCTACGAGCAGTACTTC. This translates into CASSTSYEQYF. The chain employs TRBV25-1 and TRBJ2-7; D is uncertain. V lost 5 bases, J lost 0 bases, and 2 bases lay in between. The length of the CDR3 is 11 residues. Germline values: CDR1 MGHDK, CDR2 SYGVNS.

V is TRBV25-1 and J is TRBJ1-4; D uncertain. The CDR3 runs 14 residues. V gave up 3 bases and J gave up 11 bases, with 16 bases separating them. The germline V gene encodes CDR1 MGHDK and CDR2 SYGVNS. DNA for the CDR3: TGTGCCAGCAGTGATTCTGGGGATGGGCCGAAACTGTTTTTT. Its translation is CASSDSGDGPKLFF.

This clone was recorded once. The CDR3 spells CASSVVELAGDNEQFF. In DNA form, the CDR3 reads TGTGCCAGCAGCGTAGTGGAACTAGCGGGAGACAATGAGCAGTTCTTC. This chain links TRBV9 with TRBJ2-1, with 11 bases fitting TRBD2. Germline values: CDR1 SGDLS, CDR2 YYNGEE. The CDR3 length is 16 residues. The junction had 4 bases not matched to a gene; V was cut back by 0 bases and J by 5 bases.

The V gene is TRBV6-4, the J gene TRBJ1-5, with no clear D. The CDR3 has 13 amino acids. Germline V gene lookup returns CDR1 MRHNA and CDR2 SNTAGT. Trimming removed 6 bases from V and 4 bases from J, with 10 bases in between. The CDR3 bases are TGTGCCAGCAGCCAGGCTACTAATCAGCCCCAGCATTTT. Its translation is CASSQATNQPQHF.

The V call is TRBV29-1, the J call TRBJ2-5; D not resolved. The CDR3 totals 10 residues. Germline V CDR1 and CDR2: SQVTM, ANQGSEA. The V gene lost 4 bases and the J gene lost 2 bases, with 2 bases spanning the gap. The CDR3: CSVVQETQYF. The CDR3 bases are TGCAGCGTTGTTCAAGAGACCCAGTACTTC.